This entry lists 24 T cell receptor beta chains sequenced from one sample in a study of shared clonotypes between healthy human individuals (dated by TCRdb to 2018 to 2020). The library came from the immunoSEQ multiplex PCR assay. TCRdb mirrors the immuneACCESS table, restricted to in-frame sequences. Some clones are absent from its copies; in checked studies, under half trace to an unresolved V gene, and the reason for the others is unknown. Counted in this sample were around 2.5 million clones; more than 85% of them appeared once. The top ten constitute 0.36% of the sample. The specimen was naive CD4+ T cells from PBMCs. The label giving this sample's cell subset or site can be read as: CD45RA+ positively selected. The receptor source for this set is a man aged 18-30 years in good health. Some clones in this sample may be carry-over from other donors' samples.

The chain combines TRBV29-1 with TRBJ2-7; 10 bases are a match to TRBD1. CDR1 is SQVTM, CDR2 ANQGSEA, per germline. CDR3 length: 14 amino acids. J lost 5 bases, V lost 4 bases, and 8 bases had no gene match. DNA of the CDR3: TGCAGCGTTGCGGCCGGGACAGGGGCCCACGAGCAGTACTTC. Residues: CSVAAGTGAHEQYF.

Comments on this clone: Sequence at one end of the junction differs from germline and may be a read error. The chain carries TRBV28 and TRBJ1-5; D possibly corresponds to TRBD1 (6 bases). The germline V gene has CDR1 MDHEN and CDR2 SYDVKM. The CDR3 runs 13 residues. This chain's CDR3 is CATNVQGNLPQHF. In DNA form, the CDR3 reads TGTGCCACTAACGTACAGGGAAATCTGCCCCAGCATTTT.

This chain joins TRBV5-1 and TRBJ2-3; 7 bases are shared with TRBD2. V dropped 8 bases and J dropped 6; count of bases not matched to a gene: 3. Per the germline V gene, CDR1 is SGHRS and CDR2 is YFSETQ. This CDR3 has 11 amino acids. CDR3 nucleotide sequence: TGCGCCAGTGGAGCGGGGGATACGCAGTATTTT. This sequence encodes CASGAGDTQYF.

This clone has a single count. V gene TRBV4-1 combines with J gene TRBJ2-1, with D possibly TRBD1 on 6 matching bases. This CDR3 has 14 amino acids. Germline values: CDR1 MGHRA, CDR2 YSYEKL. The ends were cut back, 1 base at V and 6 bases at J, with 10 bases in the middle. The CDR3 spells CASSQGYRVNEQFF. Here the CDR3 DNA reads TGCGCCAGCAGCCAAGGTTACAGGGTCAATGAGCAGTTCTTC.

The CDR3 spells CASSSYRAETQYF. The CDR3 region has the DNA TGTGCCAGCAGCTCCTACAGGGCAGAGACCCAGTACTTC. V is TRBV11-2 and J is TRBJ2-5; tentatively, D is TRBD1 (6 bases). The CDR3 loop spans 13 amino acids. Germline-derived CDR1 and CDR2 are SGHAT and FQNNGV. V was cut by 4 bases and J by 4 bases, with 10 bases left in between.

In regard to this clone: Additional DNA sequences in this sample encode the identical CDR3. V gene TRBV30 combines with J gene TRBJ2-3, with D possibly being TRBD2 (5 bases). Germline assignment: CDR1 GTSNPN and CDR2 SVGIG (reference sequence). The V end lost 0 bases, the J end lost 0 bases, and 10 bases lay between the germline ends. This CDR3 has 15 residues. The CDR3 region has the DNA TGTGCCTGGAGTGTATTACGCGGGAGCACAGATACGCAGTATTTT. Its translation is CAWSVLRGSTDTQYF.

The genes are TRBV6-5 and TRBJ2-5; 8 bases map to TRBD1. The V gene end was trimmed by 7 bases and the J gene end by 5 bases; junction bases not matched to a gene: 6. Germline V gene sequence: CDR1 MNHEY, CDR2 SVGAGI. The CDR3 loop spans 13 amino acids. The CDR3 DNA sequence: TGTGCCAGCAAAACCAGGGGGCTTGAGACCCAGTACTTC. Translating gives CASKTRGLETQYF.

The genes are TRBV5-4 and TRBJ2-7; 10 bases fit TRBD1. The CDR3 contains 14 residues. J lost 3 bases, V lost 4 bases, and 4 bases had no gene match. In germline, CDR1 is SGHNT, CDR2 YYREEE (reference sequence). The CDR3 sequence is CASSARTGGYEQYF. CDR3 bases: TGTGCCAGCAGCGCCCGGACAGGGGGCTACGAGCAGTACTTC.

The chain couples TRBV6-6 to TRBJ1-5; no definite D call. Trimming stripped 2 bases from V and 5 bases from J, with 10 bases between. This CDR3 region has 14 residues. CDR1 is MNHNY and CDR2 is SVGAGI in the germline V gene (reference sequence). DNA of the CDR3: TGTGCCAGCAGTTACGTAGGGCTGGATCAGCCCCAGCATTTT. This codes for CASSYVGLDQPQHF.

The V call is TRBV15, the J call TRBJ1-5; perhaps TRBD1 as D (5 bases). The CDR3 loop spans 16 amino acids. Germline V lookup: CDR1 LNHNV, CDR2 YYDKDF (reference sequence). V lost 6 bases, J lost 2 bases, and 17 bases lay in between. CDR3 DNA sequence: TGTGCCACCAGAGGGAGGAGGGGATCTGGCAATCAGCCCCAGCATTTT. Its protein is CATRGRRGSGNQPQHF.

This clone has just a few counts. Other DNA sequences within the sample encode an identical CDR3. This sequence joins TRBV18 and TRBJ2-3; D not resolved. The germline gives CDR1 KGHSH, CDR2 LQKENI. The CDR3 covers 12 residues. V was trimmed by 2 bases and J by 3 bases, leaving 3 bases between them. The CDR3 protein is CASSPKTDTQYF. CDR3 nucleotide sequence: TGTGCCAGCTCACCAAAGACAGATACGCAGTATTTT.

With respect to this clone: Other DNA sequences in the same sample also yield this CDR3. The chain carries TRBV9 and TRBJ2-7; D is ambiguous. The V end was cut by 4 bases, the J end by 5 bases, with 13 bases between. The CDR3 is 13 amino acids. CDR1 SGDLS and CDR2 YYNGEE come from the germline V gene. Written as DNA, the CDR3 is TGTGCCAGCAGCCCCCGAGGCCGGGACGAGCAGTACTTC. This translates into CASSPRGRDEQYF.

The CDR3 sequence is CASSQENLVHTEAFF. The CDR3, as DNA: TGCGCCAGCAGCCAAGAAAATTTGGTTCACACTGAAGCTTTCTTT. The gene calls are TRBV4-3 and TRBJ1-1; D gene ambiguous. Looked up from germline, CDR1 is LGHNA and CDR2 is YSLEER. Trimming pared 0 bases from V and 3 bases from J, leaving 11 bases between. The CDR3 length is 15 residues.

The rearrangement joins TRBV30 to TRBJ1-1; a weak D match, TRBD1 (6 bases). CDR1 GTSNPN and CDR2 SVGIG come from the germline V gene (reference sequence). V lost 0 bases and J 5 bases, leaving 13 bases between the germline ends. The CDR3 contains 14 residues. CDR3 amino acids: CAWSVTTGQTEAFF. The CDR3 DNA sequence: TGTGCCTGGAGTGTAACTACCGGACAGACTGAAGCTTTCTTT.

This chain links TRBV7-2 with TRBJ2-7; D remains unclear. Germline CDR1 and CDR2: SGHTA and FQGNSA. The CDR3 has 14 amino acids. Trimming took 6 bases from V and 0 from J, leaving 12 bases between them. Here the CDR3 DNA reads TGTGCCAGCAGGTTCTCTCCTAGCTCCTACGAGCAGTACTTC. Its protein product is CASRFSPSSYEQYF.

This chain uses TRBV10-3 with TRBJ2-1; the match to TRBD2 covers 8 bases. The CDR3 runs 16 residues. J lost 5 bases, V lost 2 bases, and 8 bases had no gene match. Germline-derived CDR1 and CDR2 are ENHRY and SYGVKD. As DNA, the CDR3 is TGTGCCATCAGTGAGACGGGACTAGGTGGAGACAATGAGCAGTTCTTC. The encoded protein is CAISETGLGGDNEQFF.

Worth noting for this clone: Other nucleotide sequences in the sample specify the same CDR3. V gene TRBV5-1 combines with J gene TRBJ2-7; TRBD1 matches at 8 bases. Trimming took 4 bases from V and 3 from J; bases not matched to a gene: 3. This CDR3 is built from 13 residues. Per germline, CDR1 SGHRS and CDR2 YFSETQ. The chain's CDR3 is CASSPDRGYEQYF. CDR3 nucleotides: TGCGCCAGCAGCCCCGACAGGGGCTACGAGCAGTACTTC.

The chain combines TRBV27 with TRBJ2-1, with D unclear. This CDR3 is built from 11 residues. The V and J ends lost 10 bases and 6 bases respectively, with 10 bases between them. In germline, CDR1 is MNHEY, CDR2 SMNVEV (reference sequence). In nucleotides, the CDR3 is TGTGCCACCCTCGGTGGCAATGAGCAGTTCTTC. This sequence encodes CATLGGNEQFF.

The rearrangement uses TRBV10-3 and TRBJ1-2; the match to TRBD1 covers 7 bases. Germline lookup yields CDR1 ENHRY and CDR2 SYGVKD. V shed 6 bases and J 0 bases; nucleotides not matched to a gene: 4. The length of the CDR3 is 14 residues. DNA for the CDR3: TGTGCCATCAGCCCGGGACAGCCTAACTATGGCTACACCTTC. Translating it yields CAISPGQPNYGYTF.

The rearrangement uses TRBV27 and TRBJ2-7; the match to TRBD2 covers 7 bases. V lost 3 bases, J lost 0 bases, and 8 bases stayed unmatched. Germline V gene data show CDR1 as MNHEY and CDR2 as SMNVEV (reference sequence). The CDR3 has 16 residues. The CDR3 sequence is CASSFGAGVISYEQYF. In nucleotides, the CDR3 is TGTGCCAGCAGTTTTGGGGCGGGAGTAATCTCCTACGAGCAGTACTTC.

This clone was detected once. The chain recombines TRBV7-9 with TRBJ1-1; weak D call: TRBD1 (5 bases). The CDR3 extends over 14 amino acids. V shed 1 base and J shed 5 bases, with 11 bases lying between them. Germline CDR1 reads SEHNR; CDR2 reads FQNEAQ (reference sequence). The CDR3, as DNA: TGTGCCAGCAGCTTAGGGGGACGGGGGACTGAAGCTTTCTTT. Its translation: CASSLGGRGTEAFF.

The genes are TRBV5-6 and TRBJ2-1; D may be TRBD2 (5 bases). The length of the CDR3 is 13 residues. Trimming removed 4 bases from V and 9 bases from J, with 14 bases in between. Germline CDR1 reads SGHDT; CDR2 reads YYEEEE. The CDR3 loop is CASSLDRAVEQFF. The CDR3 nucleotides are TGTGCCAGCAGCCTGGATCGAGCGGTTGAGCAGTTCTTC.

The chain links TRBV2 to TRBJ2-7; 7 bases agree with TRBD2. There are 13 residues in the CDR3. V was pared by 7 bases and J by 7 bases, with 10 bases of the junction left unmatched. The V gene's germline CDR1 is SNHLY and CDR2 FYNNEI. CDR3 bases: TGTGCCAGCAATGGGCTAGCGGTGAGGGAGCAGTACTTC. The encoded protein is CASNGLAVREQYF.

The V gene is TRBV30, the J gene TRBJ1-1, with D hard to call. CDR1 and CDR2 (germline): GTSNPN, SVGIG (reference sequence). The CDR3 length is 13 residues. V gave up 4 bases and J gave up 2 bases, with 11 bases separating them. The chain's CDR3 is CAWTRVLNTEAFF. The CDR3 DNA is TGTGCCTGGACCCGGGTACTAAACACTGAAGCTTTCTTT.